This T cell receptor (beta chain) was captured by sequencing in a study of blood T cell repertoires in COVID-19. Across the whole study: Sample material is recorded as cDNA or gDNA derived from T cells, B-cell-depleted T cells, or PBMCs.

This CDR3 spans 16 amino acids. V was pared by 3 bases and J by 7 bases, with 22 bases between. Germline CDR1 and CDR2: KGHSH and LQKENI. Some clones are missing from TCRdb's copy, which holds only in-frame ones; the method was immunoSEQ multiplex PCR. The table records approximately 170,000 clones, roughly four fifths of them present only once. Material: peripheral blood. The V gene is TRBV18, the J gene TRBJ2-7; D possibly corresponds to TRBD2 (6 bases). This TCR derives from a woman aged 45-65 years with acute or convalescent COVID-19. This CDR3 is CASSPPGGGDTMEQYF. The CDR3 bases are TGTGCCAGCTCACCTCCCGGGGGAGGCGACACCATGGAGCAGTACTTC.